These T cell receptor beta chains were read from a single sample in a study of OX40 agonist ivuxolimab in advanced cancers. Sequenced by immunoSEQ multiplex PCR; TCRdb stores in-frame clones only, minus some. The repertoire holds about 18,000 clones, with around 70% as singletons. Here the sequenced sample was CD4+ or CD8+ T cells sorted from blood, taken in a trial of the OX40 agonist ivuxolimab. These receptors came from an adult with an advanced solid tumor such as melanoma, head and neck, liver or kidney cancer. The CDR3 runs from the conserved cysteine through the conserved F or W. A D gene is named only where the DNA matches it firmly. Clone size is given for some rows only: seen once, a few or many times, or a class if the clone is expanded.

abundance | j_gene | d_gene | v_gene | CDR3nt | CDR3aa
NA | TRBJ2-3 | TRBD1 | TRBV27 | TGTGCCAGCAGTTTGTACAGGGGAACGACAGATACGCAGTATTTT | CASSLYRGTTDTQYF
medium-sized | TRBJ2-2 | TRBD2 | TRBV6-4 | TGTGCCAGCAGCCCGACTAGCGGGAGCACCGGGGAGCTGTTTTTT | CASSPTSGSTGELFF
NA | TRBJ1-5 | TRBD1 | TRBV27 | TGTGCCAGCAGTTTAGAGGGGGCGCGCAATCAGCCCCAGCATTTT | CASSLEGARNQPQHF
NA | TRBJ1-1 | NA | TRBV27 | TGTGCCAGCAGTACCAGAGGGAACATGAACACTGAAGCTTTCTTT | CASSTRGNMNTEAFF
NA | TRBJ1-1 | TRBD1 | TRBV10-3 | TGTGCCATCAGTGCCGGAGGGGGCGAGAACACTGAAGCTTTCTTT | CAISAGGGENTEAFF
medium-sized | TRBJ1-1 | NA | TRBV7-9 | TGTGCCAGCAGCCAAGTGCAGCTGAACACTGAAGCTTTCTTT | CASSQVQLNTEAFF
medium-sized | TRBJ2-7 | TRBD1 | TRBV7-6 | TGTGCCAGCAGCTCGGTCAGGGGGCCCTCCTACGAGCAGTACTTC | CASSSVRGPSYEQYF
NA | TRBJ2-7 | TRBD2 | TRBV7-6 | TGTGCCAGCAGCGGCGGGACTAGCGATGATGACTCCAAATACTACGAGCAGTACTTC | CASSGGTSDDDSKYYEQYF
few | TRBJ2-7 | NA | TRBV7-9 | TGTGCCAGCAGCTTAGGGGACTCCGAGCAGTACTTC | CASSLGDSEQYF
once | TRBJ2-7 | NA | TRBV6-1 | TGTGCCAGCAGTGAAGTGCCCTACGAGCAGTACTTC | CASSEVPYEQYF
NA | TRBJ2-1 | TRBD2 | TRBV11-2 | TGTGCCAGCAGCTTAGAGACTAGCGGGAGTCTCGATGAGCAGTTCTTC | CASSLETSGSLDEQFF
NA | TRBJ1-1 | NA | TRBV27 | TGTGCCAGCAGTTTCGTCGGCCGCCCCTCTGAAGCTTTCTTT | CASSFVGRPSEAFF
NA | TRBJ2-1 | TRBD1 | TRBV5-6 | TGTGCCAGCAGCTTGGCGGGACAGTTGTTCGGTGAGCAGTTCTTC | CASSLAGQLFGEQFF
NA | TRBJ2-7 | NA | TRBV30 | TGTGCCTGGAAGGGGGGTTACACCTACGAGCAGTACTTC | CAWKGGYTYEQYF
medium-sized | TRBJ2-1 | TRBD1 | TRBV5-1 | TGCGCCAGCAGTTCAGGGGGATCCTACAATGAGCAGTTCTTC | CASSSGGSYNEQFF
NA | TRBJ1-2 | TRBD1 | TRBV27 | TGTGCCAGCAGTTTTACAGGGGGAGCTAACTATGGCTACACCTTC | CASSFTGGANYGYTF
NA | TRBJ1-3 | NA | TRBV28 | TGTGCCAGTGCCCGAGGTGGGGTTGGAAACACCATATATTTT | CASARGGVGNTIYF
NA | TRBJ2-2 | TRBD2 | TRBV4-3 | TGCGCCAGCAGCCAAGGGACGGGAGGAGGCCGGGAGCTGTTTTTT | CASSQGTGGGRELFF
NA | TRBJ1-1 | NA | TRBV6-5 | TGTGCCAGCAGTTACGGGGGGCACACTGAAGCTTTCTTT | CASSYGGHTEAFF
NA | TRBJ2-7 | TRBD2 | TRBV28 | TGTGCCACAGCTAGCGGCTCCTACGAGCAGTACTTC | CATASGSYEQYF
NA | TRBJ1-6 | NA | TRBV5-4 | TGTGCCAGCAGCTTAGGGGAATCCTATAATTCACCCCTCCACTTT | CASSLGESYNSPLHF
NA | TRBJ2-3 | NA | TRBV10-2 | TGCGCCAGCAGTGATTGGGCGCATAGCACAGATACGCAGTATTTT | CASSDWAHSTDTQYF
NA | TRBJ2-5 | TRBD1 | TRBV9 | TGTGCCAGCAGCTTGACGGGGACAGCGGAAGAGACCCAGTACTTC | CASSLTGTAEETQYF
NA | TRBJ2-7 | NA | TRBV5-1 | TGCGCCAGCAGCCGGGACTGGAAAGACGAGCAGTACTTC | CASSRDWKDEQYF
NA | TRBJ2-7 | TRBD1 | TRBV5-8 | TGTGCCAGCAGCCCGGGACAGGAGTCCTACGAGCAGTACTTC | CASSPGQESYEQYF
NA | TRBJ2-7 | NA | TRBV9 | TGTGCCAGCAGCGTAGCCCAGGGCGCCTACGAGCAGTACTTC | CASSVAQGAYEQYF
NA | TRBJ1-2 | TRBD1 | TRBV28 | TGTGCCAGCAGTAAAGCCGGGACAGTAAACCTCGCAGAGGGCGGCTACACCTTC | CASSKAGTVNLAEGGYTF
NA | TRBJ2-1 | NA | TRBV28 | TGTGCCAGCAGTTCGGTACAGGGCTCCTACAATGAGCAGTTCTTC | CASSSVQGSYNEQFF
NA | TRBJ2-7 | NA | TRBV28 | TGTGCCAGCAGTTTATACCCCGGGGACGGGATATCCTACGAGCAGTACTTC | CASSLYPGDGISYEQYF
NA | TRBJ2-1 | NA | TRBV7-9 | TGTGCCAGCAGCCTCCGCTGGAATGAGCAGTTCTTC | CASSLRWNEQFF
NA | TRBJ1-4 | NA | TRBV7-8 | TGTGCCAGCAGCCTATACAGGGCTAAGGATGAAAAACTGTTTTTT | CASSLYRAKDEKLFF
few | TRBJ2-1 | NA | TRBV7-8 | TGTGCCAGCAGTAGTAGCGAATTTAGCTCCTACAATGAGCAGTTCTTC | CASSSSEFSSYNEQFF
NA | TRBJ2-5 | NA | TRBV7-8 | TGTGCCAGCAGCTTAGGCACCGTAAGAGAGACCCAGTACTTC | CASSLGTVRETQYF
NA | TRBJ2-7 | NA | TRBV2 | TGTGCCAGCGGTGCCTACGAGCAGTACTTC | CASGAYEQYF
medium-sized | TRBJ2-1 | NA | TRBV19 | TGTGCCAGTAGTATAGAATACAATGAGCAGTTCTTC | CASSIEYNEQFF
few | TRBJ2-7 | TRBD1 | TRBV5-1 | TGCGCCAGCAGCGCCCCGACAGGGGACGGATGGAGCTCCTACGAGCAGTACTTC | CASSAPTGDGWSSYEQYF
NA | TRBJ2-7 | NA | TRBV9 | TGTGCCAGCAGCGGGGCCGGGACTTCGTTCTACGAGCAGTACTTC | CASSGAGTSFYEQYF
NA | TRBJ1-1 | NA | TRBV28 | TGTGCCAGCAGTTTACTGTTAGGTACTGAAGCTTTCTTT | CASSLLLGTEAFF
NA | TRBJ1-2 | NA | TRBV6-5 | TGTGCCAGCAGTGAATATACCCGGGATGGCTACACCTTC | CASSEYTRDGYTF
NA | TRBJ2-1 | TRBD1 | TRBV27 | TGTGCCAGCCGGGACAGGGAAGACAATGAGCAGTTCTTC | CASRDREDNEQFF
NA | TRBJ2-1 | NA | TRBV11-2 | TGTGCCAGCTCCAAGTACAGGGATGGCTACAATGAGCAGTTCTTC | CASSKYRDGYNEQFF
once | TRBJ1-1 | NA | TRBV28 | TGTGCCAGCAGTTTGGGTAGACGGGTCTTGAACACTGAAGCTTTCTTT | CASSLGRRVLNTEAFF
NA | TRBJ1-1 | NA | TRBV11-2 | TGTGCCAGCACCTACGGGAGCGGGGAGACTGAAGCTTTCTTT | CASTYGSGETEAFF
NA | TRBJ2-7 | NA | TRBV9 | TGTGCCAGCAGCGTAGCCGGGGACGACTCCTACGAGCAGTACTTC | CASSVAGDDSYEQYF
few | TRBJ2-2 | NA | TRBV6-5 | TGTGCCAGCAGCCGGGACTTGTTGGGGGAGCTGTTTTTT | CASSRDLLGELFF
NA | TRBJ2-1 | TRBD2 | TRBV4-1 | TGCGCCAGCAGCTCCTTACTAGCGACGGATGAGCAGTTCTTC | CASSSLLATDEQFF
NA | TRBJ2-5 | TRBD2 | TRBV29-1 | TGCAGCGTTGACGGGACTAGCGGGAGGTCCCAAGAGACCCAGTACTTC | CSVDGTSGRSQETQYF
few | TRBJ2-1 | TRBD1 | TRBV7-8 | TGTGCCAGCAGCTTTTCCACAGGGGGCTACAATGAGCAGTTCTTC | CASSFSTGGYNEQFF
NA | TRBJ2-1 | NA | TRBV19 | TGTGCCAGTAGTAATGGGCTAGAGGCGGGCAATGAGCAGTTCTTC | CASSNGLEAGNEQFF
few | TRBJ2-6 | NA | TRBV18 | TGTGCCAGCTCAGCCTTAACCACTGAGAGCTCTGGGGCCAACGTCCTGACTTTC | CASSALTTESSGANVLTF
few | TRBJ2-7 | TRBD1 | TRBV29-1 | TGCAGCGTTGAAGATCTGGGCCGGGACAGGGGCGAGCAGTACTTC | CSVEDLGRDRGEQYF
NA | TRBJ2-6 | NA | TRBV11-3 | TGTGCCAGCAGCCCCTCCAGGGGTTACGGGGCCAACGTCCTGACTTTC | CASSPSRGYGANVLTF
few | TRBJ1-1 | TRBD1 | TRBV29-1 | TGCAGCGTTGAAGAAGGCAGGGGGTTGTACGGCACTGAAGCTTTCTTT | CSVEEGRGLYGTEAFF
NA | TRBJ2-5 | TRBD2 | TRBV7-6 | TGTGCCAGCAGACGACTAGCGGGAGCCCAAGAGACCCAGTACTTC | CASRRLAGAQETQYF
few | TRBJ2-3 | TRBD1 | TRBV5-5 | TGTGCCAGCAGCTCCGGACAGGGAACCACAGATACGCAGTATTTT | CASSSGQGTTDTQYF